The TCR beta chain described here comes from a study of CD8+CD57+ T cells in acquired aplastic anemia. Findings of the study overall: Found in both controls and patients were fewer than 35 CD8+ CDR3 sequences. Patient and control CD8+ Simpson's diversity was not significantly different.

The template used for profiling TCR beta VDJ and CDR3 was genomic DNA. MiXCR, applied by TCRdb to the reads, yields one record per CDR3 protein. The sample holds about 400,000 distinct CDR3 sequences, 55% to 75% seen once. The CDR3 comprises 16 residues, both ends counted. CDR1 is SNHLY, CDR2 FYNNEI, per germline. Turning to this clonotype: The antigen is not known. The CDR3 does not close with the conserved phenylalanine or tryptophan, likely indicating a read error. The DNA is omitted, as the CDR3 cannot be located on it reliably, and the CDR3 follows TCRdb's listing.

The specimen was sorted CD4+, CD8+, or CD8+CD57+ T cells (not recorded which) from PBMCs. The chain employs TRBV2 and TRBJ2-7; TRBD1 is taken as the D call from the table, unchecked against the DNA. The receptor comes from a human donor in good health, serving as a control. CDR3 loop: CASSLAGDTETHELYS.